Following are 28 T cell receptor beta chains from one sample sequenced in a study of blood T cell repertoires in COVID-19 (TCRdb year 2020). Libraries were built with the immunoSEQ multiplex PCR assay. TCRdb holds this immuneACCESS table with in-frame rearrangements only. Some clones are missing; in checked studies, unresolved V genes explain under half, and the rest has no known cause. In this sample the table shows over 250,000 clones, 90% to 95% of which occur a single time. The ten largest account for 2.2% of the sample. Specimen: peripheral blood. The receptors shown here come from a woman aged 30 to 39 with COVID-19, enrolled during active disease.

The chain has TRBV6-6 and TRBJ2-7; D unresolved. V was clipped by 5 bases and J by 4 bases, with 12 bases between them. The CDR3 has 13 residues. Germline assignment: CDR1 MNHNY and CDR2 SVGAGI (reference sequence). CDR3 nucleotides: TGTGCCAGCAGTATAGAGGCGGAGTACGAGCAGTACTTC. This translates into CASSIEAEYEQYF.

This sequence joins TRBV6-1 and TRBJ1-1, with D unresolved. CDR1 is MNHNS and CDR2 is SASEGT in the germline V gene. Trimming took 1 base from V and 6 from J, leaving 9 bases between them. The CDR3 covers 13 residues. Here the CDR3 DNA reads TGTGCCAGCAGTGAAGTTACACCCTCTGAAGCTTTCTTT. It specifies CASSEVTPSEAFF.

This clone has just a few counts. The chain has TRBV7-6 and TRBJ1-1; perhaps TRBD1 as D (5 bases). The CDR3 covers 14 residues. Looked up from germline, CDR1 is SGHVS and CDR2 is FNYEAQ. Trimming took off 2 bases at V and 3 bases at J, with 10 bases between the two ends. The CDR3 region is CASSLLGRDTEAFF. CDR3 nucleotides: TGTGCCAGCAGCTTACTTGGCAGGGACACTGAAGCTTTCTTT.

The chain employs TRBV27 and TRBJ2-3; 8 bases are shared with TRBD1. In germline, CDR1 is MNHEY, CDR2 SMNVEV (reference sequence). Trimming at V came to 0 bases and at J to 4 bases, leaving 0 bases not matched to a gene. The CDR3 spans 14 residues. The CDR3 sequence: CASSLSQGADTQYF. CDR3 coding DNA: TGTGCCAGCAGTTTATCACAGGGGGCAGATACGCAGTATTTT.

The rearrangement links TRBV19 to TRBJ2-1, with TRBD1 matching over 7 bases. Germline V CDR1 and CDR2: LNHDA, SQIVND (reference sequence). This CDR3 is 15 amino acids long. The J segment lost 0 bases and the V segment lost 4 bases, leaving 3 bases of the junction unmatched. CDR3 in amino acids: CASSRTGSSYNEQFF. As DNA, the CDR3 is TGTGCCAGTAGTAGGACAGGTAGCTCCTACAATGAGCAGTTCTTC.

The count of this clone is one. The chain is built from TRBV18 and TRBJ1-2; possibly TRBD1 for D (5 bases). Trimming took off 3 bases at V and 1 base at J, with 9 bases between the two ends. This CDR3 region has 14 residues. Looked up from germline, CDR1 is KGHSH and CDR2 is LQKENI. CDR3 sequence reads: CASSPPGHNYGYTF. DNA of the CDR3: TGTGCCAGCTCACCTCCAGGGCATAACTATGGCTACACCTTC.

This clone was counted a single time. In the same sample, other DNA sequences code for this CDR3. CDR3 residues: CASSGAGYGYTF. DNA for the CDR3: TGTGCCAGCAGTGGGGCAGGCTATGGCTACACCTTC. The chain couples TRBV2 to TRBJ1-2; no reliable D call. CDR3 length: 12 amino acids. The ends were cut back, 4 bases at V and 4 bases at J, with 7 bases in the middle. The germline V gene encodes CDR1 SNHLY and CDR2 FYNNEI.

This chain joins TRBV4-1 and TRBJ2-1, with 8 nucleotides matching TRBD1. The germline V gene encodes CDR1 MGHRA and CDR2 YSYEKL. CDR3 length: 16 residues. The junction had 9 bases not matched to a gene; V was cut back by 6 bases and J by 2 bases. CDR3 sequence: CASRKNEDRAYNEQFF. The CDR3 DNA sequence: TGCGCCAGCAGGAAAAACGAGGACAGGGCCTACAATGAGCAGTTCTTC.

The chain couples TRBV4-1 to TRBJ2-3; perhaps TRBD1 as D (5 bases). This CDR3 spans 14 amino acids. Germline loops: CDR1 MGHRA, CDR2 YSYEKL. Trimming shortened V by 1 base and J by 2 bases, and 7 bases separated the two germline ends. The DNA for the CDR3 is TGCGCCAGCAGCCAAGTTGGGGCCACAGATACGCAGTATTTT. This codes for CASSQVGATDTQYF.

This clone has a single count. The V gene is TRBV27, the J gene TRBJ2-7, with D possibly TRBD1 on 5 matching bases. CDR3 length equals 13 residues. CDR1 MNHEY and CDR2 SMNVEV come from the germline V gene (reference sequence). The ends were cut back, 2 bases at V and 3 bases at J, with 8 bases in the middle. Here the CDR3 reads CASSLGHSYEQYF. In nucleotides, the CDR3 is TGTGCCAGCAGTTTAGGACATAGCTACGAGCAGTACTTC.

The chain is built from TRBV27 and TRBJ1-1, with TRBD1 identical over 8 bases. The V gene end was trimmed by 3 bases and the J gene end by 4 bases; junction bases not matched to a gene: 7. Germline-derived CDR1 and CDR2 are MNHEY and SMNVEV (reference sequence). CDR3 length equals 15 residues. The CDR3 reads CASSFNQGASTEAFF. DNA for the CDR3: TGTGCCAGCAGTTTTAACCAGGGGGCGAGCACTGAAGCTTTCTTT.

The chain joins TRBV19 to TRBJ2-3; weak D call: TRBD2 (7 bases). The CDR3 is 18 amino acids. The germline V gene has CDR1 LNHDA and CDR2 SQIVND (reference sequence). Trimming took 5 bases from V and 2 from J, leaving 23 bases between them. The CDR3 loop reads CASSSKPGLRGATDTQYF. CDR3 coding DNA: TGTGCCAGTAGTTCCAAGCCGGGACTAAGGGGGGCCACAGATACGCAGTATTTT.

The rearrangement links TRBV11-2 to TRBJ1-1, with 8 bases aligning to TRBD1. Germline loops: CDR1 SGHAT, CDR2 FQNNGV. The CDR3 sequence is 15 residues long. Trimming at V came to 2 bases and at J to 5 bases, leaving 7 bases not matched to a gene. For the CDR3, the DNA is TGTGCCAGCAGCTTAAAGACAGGGGTTCGAACTGAAGCTTTCTTT. It specifies CASSLKTGVRTEAFF.

Written as DNA, the CDR3 is TGTGCCAGCGCCTTTGGGGGCCGGTTAAATCAGCCCCAGCATTTT. It codes for CASAFGGRLNQPQHF. The chain combines TRBV28 with TRBJ1-5, with a tentative D call TRBD1 (6 bases). Germline-derived CDR1 and CDR2 are MDHEN and SYDVKM. The CDR3 runs to 15 residues. V was shortened by 8 bases and J by 4 bases, with 18 bases between the two germline ends.

The CDR3 protein is CASRGHEAGGLNQPQHF. The DNA for the CDR3 is TGTGCCAGCAGAGGGCATGAGGCAGGGGGGCTCAATCAGCCCCAGCATTTT. V usage is TRBV28 and J usage is TRBJ1-5, with 7 bases matching TRBD1. Germline V gives CDR1 MDHEN, CDR2 SYDVKM. The CDR3 runs 17 residues. V lost 6 bases and J lost 3; bases outside the gene matches: 14. Using reference TRBV28 and TRBJ1-5 for the parts outside the CDR3, the full variable domain is DVKVTQSSRYLVKRTGEKVFLECVQDMDHENMFWYRQDPGLGLRLIYFSYDVKMKEKGDIPEGYSVSREKKERFSLILESASTNQTSMYLCASRGHEAGGLNQPQHFGDGTRLSIL.

The J gene is TRBJ1-6, the V gene TRBV5-5; the D gene is possibly TRBD1 (6 bases). The CDR3 consists of 16 residues. Germline lookup yields CDR1 SGHKS and CDR2 YYEKEE (reference sequence). The V gene lost 5 bases and the J gene lost 10 bases, with 22 bases spanning the gap. The CDR3 DNA is TGTGCCAGCAGTCCCACTGGGGGCGTTCACCTCTCACCCCTCCACTTT. This encodes CASSPTGGVHLSPLHF.

This rearrangement joins TRBV21-1 to TRBJ1-2; TRBD1, the table's D call, lacks a check against the DNA. TRBV21-1 counts as a pseudogene. This CDR3 region has 15 residues. CDR3 amino acids: CASSKLTTVNYGYTF. The CDR3, as DNA: TGTGCCAGCAGCAAACTCACGACAGTCAACTATGGCTACACCTTC.

The chain joins TRBV10-3 to TRBJ1-5; 9 bases agree with TRBD1. The J segment lost 9 bases and the V segment lost 6 bases, leaving 9 bases of the junction unmatched. The CDR3 is 14 amino acids. Germline V CDR1 and CDR2: ENHRY, SYGVKD. The CDR3 is CAIREGQGSSPQHF. The CDR3 DNA reads as TGTGCCATCAGGGAGGGACAGGGCTCCTCGCCCCAGCATTTT.

This chain joins TRBV11-3 and TRBJ2-1, with a possible D match to TRBD1 (9 bases). CDR1 is SGHNT and CDR2 is YENEEA in the germline V gene. Trimming left V 2 bases short and J 0 bases short, with 17 bases between. This CDR3 region has 18 residues. The CDR3, as DNA: TGTGCCAGCAGCTTATTTAGCGGGACAGGGAGCTCCTACAATGAGCAGTTCTTC. Amino acid sequence: CASSLFSGTGSSYNEQFF.

This chain joins TRBV12-3 or TRBV12-4 and TRBJ2-1; D uncertain. CDR3 length equals 12 residues. Trimming pared 5 bases from V and 7 bases from J, leaving 9 bases between. CDR3 sequence (DNA): TGTGCCAGCAGTCCCCTAAGAAATGAGCAGTTCTTC. The encoded protein is CASSPLRNEQFF.

The chain combines TRBV10-3 with TRBJ2-7, with TRBD1 matching over 7 bases. Trimming took 10 bases from V and 2 from J; bases not matched to a gene: 11. The germline CDR1 and CDR2 sequences are ENHRY and SYGVKD. The CDR3 extends over 14 amino acids. In DNA form, the CDR3 reads TGTGCCACCGCGCCGGGACAGAACACCTACGAGCAGTACTTC. This encodes CATAPGQNTYEQYF.

This chain connects TRBV5-5 to TRBJ2-1, with D perhaps TRBD1 (6 bases). The CDR3 contains 14 residues. Trimming left V 2 bases short and J 3 bases short, with 9 bases between. The germline CDR1 and CDR2 sequences are SGHKS and YYEKEE (reference sequence). CDR3 residues: CASSFTDSYNEQFF. For the CDR3, the DNA is TGTGCCAGCAGCTTTACGGACAGCTACAATGAGCAGTTCTTC.

The chain is built from TRBV18 and TRBJ1-2; D uncertain. CDR1 KGHSH and CDR2 LQKENI come from the germline V gene. The CDR3 contains 13 residues. V lost 2 bases and J lost 3, with 7 bases in between. The CDR3 sequence: CASSPREYYGYTF. Here the CDR3 DNA reads TGTGCCAGCTCACCAAGGGAGTACTATGGCTACACCTTC. Full variable domain (missing parts from reference TRBV18 and TRBJ1-2): NAGVMQNPRHLVRRRGQEARLRCSPMKGHSHVYWYRQLPEEGLKFMVYLQKENIIDESGMPKERFSAEFPKEGPSILRIQQVVRGDSAAYFCASSPREYYGYTFGSGTRLTVV.

The chain employs TRBV19 and TRBJ2-7; D perhaps matches TRBD2 (5 bases). Trimming left V 3 bases short and J 6 bases short, with 9 bases between. Per the germline V gene, CDR1 is LNHDA and CDR2 is SQIVND (reference sequence). The length of the CDR3 is 12 residues. CDR3 nucleotides: TGTGCCAGTAGTATCGGTCGGGGCGAGCAGTACTTC. The encoded protein is CASSIGRGEQYF. Combining the CDR3 with reference TRBV19 and TRBJ2-7 gives the whole variable domain DGGITQSPKYLFRKEGQNVTLSCEQNLNHDAMYWYRQDPGQGLRLIYYSQIVNDFQKGDIAEGYSVSREKKESFPLTVTSAQKNPTAFYLCASSIGRGEQYFGPGTRLTVT.

This clone has a single count. The chain couples TRBV29-1 to TRBJ2-7, with D possibly TRBD1 on 6 matching bases. The V end was cut by 1 base, the J end by 2 bases, with 12 bases between. The CDR3 runs to 14 residues. Germline CDR1 and CDR2: SQVTM and ANQGSEA. The CDR3 loop is CSVEVGAGAYEQYF. As DNA, the CDR3 is TGCAGCGTTGAAGTGGGGGCAGGGGCCTACGAGCAGTACTTC.

The CDR3 protein is CASSPRGSNEQFF. For the CDR3, the DNA is TGTGCCAGCAGCCCTAGGGGGAGTAATGAGCAGTTCTTC. V gene TRBV27 combines with J gene TRBJ2-1; TRBD1 is a possible D gene (6 bases). The V gene's germline CDR1 is MNHEY and CDR2 SMNVEV (reference sequence). This CDR3 spans 13 amino acids. V lost 6 bases and J lost 7, with 13 bases in between.

Only one count was recorded for this clone. V is TRBV30 and J is TRBJ2-1; D possibly corresponds to TRBD2 (5 bases). This CDR3 comprises 14 residues. The germline gives CDR1 GTSNPN, CDR2 SVGIG (reference sequence). V lost 5 bases and J lost 7, with 18 bases in between. CDR3 region: CAWGSSVLGNEQFF. CDR3 in DNA: TGTGCCTGGGGGAGTAGCGTACTAGGTAATGAGCAGTTCTTC. Full variable domain (rest looked up from reference TRBV30 and TRBJ2-1): SQTIHQWPATLVQPVGSPLSLECTVEGTSNPNLYWYRQAAGRGLQLLFYSVGIGQISSEVPQNLSASRPQDRQFILSSKKLLLSDSGFYLCAWGSSVLGNEQFFGPGTRLTVL.

This chain connects TRBV19 to TRBJ1-4; TRBD1 matches 7 bases. Trimming cost V 3 bases and J 0 bases; bases outside gene matches: 1. Germline CDR1 LNHDA, CDR2 SQIVND (reference sequence). CDR3 size: 15 residues. The CDR3 reads CASSIQGATNEKLFF. CDR3 nucleotide sequence: TGTGCCAGTAGTATTCAGGGGGCAACTAATGAAAAACTGTTTTTT.